This T cell receptor beta chain came from a study of identical twins. Per germline, CDR1 KGHDR and CDR2 SFDVKD. The ends lost 0 bases at V and 6 bases at J; junction bases unmatched: 8. CDR3 length equals 17 residues. TCRdb independently ran MiXCR on the 5' RACE reads; one entry per CDR3 protein. The table has around 250,000 distinct CDR3 sequences, about 13% seen once. A further study also used this sample, focusing on yellow fever vaccine responses in identical twins.

This sequence joins TRBV24-1 and TRBJ1-5, with 9 nucleotides matching TRBD1. Input material: memory (CD45RO+) T cells sorted from blood. The receptor was isolated from a woman younger than 35 in good health. The CDR3 loop reads CATSDLGDRECAQPQHF. In nucleotides, the CDR3 is TGTGCCACCAGTGATTTGGGGGACAGGGAGTGTGCTCAGCCCCAGCATTTT.